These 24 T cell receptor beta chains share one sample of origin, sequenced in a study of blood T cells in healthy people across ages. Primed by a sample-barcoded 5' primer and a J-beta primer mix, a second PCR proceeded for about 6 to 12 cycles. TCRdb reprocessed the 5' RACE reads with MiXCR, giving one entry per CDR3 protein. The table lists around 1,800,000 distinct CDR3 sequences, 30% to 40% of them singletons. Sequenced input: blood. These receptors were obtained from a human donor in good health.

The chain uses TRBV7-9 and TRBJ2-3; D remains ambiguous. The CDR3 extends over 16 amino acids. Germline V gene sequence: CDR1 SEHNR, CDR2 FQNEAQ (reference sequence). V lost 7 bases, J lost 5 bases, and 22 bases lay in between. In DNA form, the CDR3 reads TGTGCCAGCACCAAAACCTCACCAGGTGGCGGAGATACGCAGTATTTT. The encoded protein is CASTKTSPGGGDTQYF.

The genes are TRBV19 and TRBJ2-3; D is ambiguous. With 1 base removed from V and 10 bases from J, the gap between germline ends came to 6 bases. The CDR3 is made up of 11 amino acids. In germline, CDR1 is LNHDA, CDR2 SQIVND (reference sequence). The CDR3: CASSIGGPQYF. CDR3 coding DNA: TGTGCCAGTAGTATAGGTGGTCCGCAGTATTTT.

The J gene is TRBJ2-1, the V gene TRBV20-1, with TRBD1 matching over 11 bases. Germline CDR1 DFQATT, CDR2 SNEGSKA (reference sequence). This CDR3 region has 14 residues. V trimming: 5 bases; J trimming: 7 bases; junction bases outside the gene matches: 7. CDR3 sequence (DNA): TGCAGTGCTCCCGGACAGGGGGCTTGGAATGAGCAGTTCTTC. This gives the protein CSAPGQGAWNEQFF.

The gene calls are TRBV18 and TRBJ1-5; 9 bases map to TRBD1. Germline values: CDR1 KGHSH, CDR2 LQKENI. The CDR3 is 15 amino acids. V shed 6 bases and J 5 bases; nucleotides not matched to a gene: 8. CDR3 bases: TGTGCCAGCTCTCTCCGGGACAGGGAGCATCAGCCCCAGCATTTT. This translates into CASSLRDREHQPQHF. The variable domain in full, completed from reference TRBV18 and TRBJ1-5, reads NAGVMQNPRHLVRRRGQEARLRCSPMKGHSHVYWYRQLPEEGLKFMVYLQKENIIDESGMPKERFSAEFPKEGPSILRIQQVVRGDSAAYFCASSLRDREHQPQHFGDGTRLSIL.

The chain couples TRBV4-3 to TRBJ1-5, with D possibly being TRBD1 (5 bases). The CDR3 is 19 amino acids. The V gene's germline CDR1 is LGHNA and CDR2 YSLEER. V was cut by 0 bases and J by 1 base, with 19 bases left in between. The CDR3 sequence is CASSQDPIGAGQSNQPQHF. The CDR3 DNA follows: TGCGCCAGCAGCCAAGATCCTATTGGAGCAGGGCAAAGCAATCAGCCCCAGCATTTT.

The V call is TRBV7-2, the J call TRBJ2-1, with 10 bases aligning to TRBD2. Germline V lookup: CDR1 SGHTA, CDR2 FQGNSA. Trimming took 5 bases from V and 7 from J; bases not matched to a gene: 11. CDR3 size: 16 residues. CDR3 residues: CASSRSSGGLRNEQFF. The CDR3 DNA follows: TGTGCCAGCAGCCGGTCTAGCGGGGGCCTGAGGAATGAGCAGTTCTTC.

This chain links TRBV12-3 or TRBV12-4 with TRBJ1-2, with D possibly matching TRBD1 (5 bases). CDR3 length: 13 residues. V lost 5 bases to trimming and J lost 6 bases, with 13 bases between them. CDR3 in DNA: TGTGCCAGCAGTCCCAGGGTAGCGGATGGCTACACCTTC. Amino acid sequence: CASSPRVADGYTF.

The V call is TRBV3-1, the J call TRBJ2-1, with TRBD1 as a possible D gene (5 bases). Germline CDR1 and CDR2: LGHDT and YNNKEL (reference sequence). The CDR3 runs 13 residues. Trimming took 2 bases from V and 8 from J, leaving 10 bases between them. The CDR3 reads CASSQPGFDEQFF. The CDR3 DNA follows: TGTGCCAGCAGCCAACCAGGGTTCGATGAGCAGTTCTTC.

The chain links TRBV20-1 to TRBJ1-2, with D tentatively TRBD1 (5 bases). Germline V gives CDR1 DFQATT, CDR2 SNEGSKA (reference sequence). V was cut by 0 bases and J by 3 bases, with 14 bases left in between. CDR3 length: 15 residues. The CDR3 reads CSARDARQTYYGYTF. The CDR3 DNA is TGCAGTGCTAGAGATGCGCGACAGACGTACTATGGCTACACCTTC.

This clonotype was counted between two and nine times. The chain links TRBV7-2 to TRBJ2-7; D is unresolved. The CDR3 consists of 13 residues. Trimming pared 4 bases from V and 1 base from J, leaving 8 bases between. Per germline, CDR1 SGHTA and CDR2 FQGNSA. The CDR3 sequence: CASSSSTSYEQYF. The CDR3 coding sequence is TGTGCCAGCAGCTCATCAACTTCCTACGAGCAGTACTTC.

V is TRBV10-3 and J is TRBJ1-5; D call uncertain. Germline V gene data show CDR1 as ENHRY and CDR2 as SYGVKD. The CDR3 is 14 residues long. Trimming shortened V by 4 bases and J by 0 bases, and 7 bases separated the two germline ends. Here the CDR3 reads CAISGQLSNQPQHF. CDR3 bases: TGTGCCATCAGTGGGCAGCTTAGCAATCAGCCCCAGCATTTT.

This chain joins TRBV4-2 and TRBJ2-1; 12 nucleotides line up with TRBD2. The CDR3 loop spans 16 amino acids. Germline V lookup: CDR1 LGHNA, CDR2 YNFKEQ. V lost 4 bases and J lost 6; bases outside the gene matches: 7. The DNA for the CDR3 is TGTGCCAGCAGCCTCTCGACTAGCGGGGGATTCAATGAGCAGTTCTTC. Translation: CASSLSTSGGFNEQFF.

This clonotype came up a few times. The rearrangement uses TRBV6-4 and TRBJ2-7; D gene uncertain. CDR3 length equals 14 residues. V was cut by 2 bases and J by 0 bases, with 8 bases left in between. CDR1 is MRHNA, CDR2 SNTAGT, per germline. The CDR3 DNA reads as TGTGCCAGCAGTGACGCCTGCAGCTCCTACGAGCAGTACTTC. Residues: CASSDACSSYEQYF.

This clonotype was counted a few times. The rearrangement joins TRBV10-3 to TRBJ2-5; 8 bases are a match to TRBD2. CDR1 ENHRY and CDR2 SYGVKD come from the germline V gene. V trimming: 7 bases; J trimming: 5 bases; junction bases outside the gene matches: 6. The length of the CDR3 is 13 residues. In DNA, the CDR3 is TGTGCCATCACGCGGGGGGCGGAGGAGACCCAGTACTTC. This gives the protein CAITRGAEETQYF.

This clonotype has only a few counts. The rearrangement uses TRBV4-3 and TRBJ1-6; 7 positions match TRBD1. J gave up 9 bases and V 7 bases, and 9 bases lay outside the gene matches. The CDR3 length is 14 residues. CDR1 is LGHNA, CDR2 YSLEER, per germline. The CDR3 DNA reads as TGCGCCAGCACGAGCAGACAGGGCAGTTCACCCCTCCACTTT. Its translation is CASTSRQGSSPLHF.

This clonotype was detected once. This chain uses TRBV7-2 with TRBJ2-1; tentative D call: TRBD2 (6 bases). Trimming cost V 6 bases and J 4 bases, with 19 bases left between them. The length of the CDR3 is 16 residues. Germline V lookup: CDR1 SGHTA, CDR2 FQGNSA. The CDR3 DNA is TGTGCCAGCAGTCGTAGGGCTAGCGCTTCGTACAATGAGCAGTTCTTC. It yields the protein CASSRRASASYNEQFF.

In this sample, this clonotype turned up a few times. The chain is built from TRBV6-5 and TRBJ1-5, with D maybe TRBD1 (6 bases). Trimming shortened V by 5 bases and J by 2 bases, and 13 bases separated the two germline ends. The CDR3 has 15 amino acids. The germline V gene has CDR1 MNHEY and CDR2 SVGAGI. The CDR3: CASSKGGWGNQPQHF. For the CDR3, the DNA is TGTGCCAGCAGTAAAGGGGGTTGGGGCAATCAGCCCCAGCATTTT.

DNA of the CDR3: TGTGCCAGCAGCTTAGTGTGGGCAATCTCCTACAATGAGCAGTTCTTC. As protein: CASSLVWAISYNEQFF. This chain joins TRBV7-2 and TRBJ2-1; the D is unclear. CDR3 length equals 16 residues. V lost 1 base to trimming and J lost 0 bases, with 10 bases between them. Germline V CDR1 and CDR2: SGHTA, FQGNSA.

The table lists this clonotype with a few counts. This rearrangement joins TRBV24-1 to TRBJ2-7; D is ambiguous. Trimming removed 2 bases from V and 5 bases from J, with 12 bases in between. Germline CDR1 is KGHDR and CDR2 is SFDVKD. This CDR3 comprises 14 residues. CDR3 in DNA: TGTGCCACCAGTGATTCACGCAGTTCCCACGAGCAGTACTTC. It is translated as CATSDSRSSHEQYF.

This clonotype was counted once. The CDR3, as DNA: TGTGCCACCAGCACCACAGGATCCAATGAAAAACTGTTTTTT. Translated, it gives CATSTTGSNEKLFF. This rearrangement joins TRBV15 to TRBJ1-4, with a possible D match to TRBD1 (5 bases). V was trimmed by 4 bases and J by 5 bases, leaving 11 bases between them. CDR1 and CDR2 from the germline V gene are LNHNV and YYDKDF (reference sequence). The CDR3 runs to 14 residues.

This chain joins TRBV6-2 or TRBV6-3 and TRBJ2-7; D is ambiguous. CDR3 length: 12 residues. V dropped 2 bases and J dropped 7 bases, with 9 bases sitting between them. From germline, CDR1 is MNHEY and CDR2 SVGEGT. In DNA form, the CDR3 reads TGTGCCAGCAGTTACGGGGTTTCGGAGCAGTACTTC. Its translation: CASSYGVSEQYF.

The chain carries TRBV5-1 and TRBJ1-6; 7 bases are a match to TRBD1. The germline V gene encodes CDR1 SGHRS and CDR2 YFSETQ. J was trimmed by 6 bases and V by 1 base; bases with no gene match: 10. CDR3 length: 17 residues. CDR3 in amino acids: CASSLLDRSYPNSPLHF. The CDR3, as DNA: TGCGCCAGCAGCTTGTTGGACAGGAGCTATCCTAATTCACCCCTCCACTTT.

CDR3 DNA: TGTGCCATCAGCCCCGGGGTGGGGACTAGCACAGATACGCAGTATTTT. Translated: CAISPGVGTSTDTQYF. The genes are TRBV10-3 and TRBJ2-3; D possibly corresponds to TRBD2 (6 bases). Germline CDR1 reads ENHRY; CDR2 reads SYGVKD. This CDR3 region has 16 residues. Trimming took off 6 bases at V and 0 bases at J, with 16 bases between the two ends.

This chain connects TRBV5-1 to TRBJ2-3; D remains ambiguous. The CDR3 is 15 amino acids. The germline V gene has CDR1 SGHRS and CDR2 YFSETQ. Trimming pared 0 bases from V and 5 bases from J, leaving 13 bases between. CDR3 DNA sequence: TGCGCCAGCAGCTTGGAGGGTCCGGTCGGAGATACGCAGTATTTT. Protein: CASSLEGPVGDTQYF.